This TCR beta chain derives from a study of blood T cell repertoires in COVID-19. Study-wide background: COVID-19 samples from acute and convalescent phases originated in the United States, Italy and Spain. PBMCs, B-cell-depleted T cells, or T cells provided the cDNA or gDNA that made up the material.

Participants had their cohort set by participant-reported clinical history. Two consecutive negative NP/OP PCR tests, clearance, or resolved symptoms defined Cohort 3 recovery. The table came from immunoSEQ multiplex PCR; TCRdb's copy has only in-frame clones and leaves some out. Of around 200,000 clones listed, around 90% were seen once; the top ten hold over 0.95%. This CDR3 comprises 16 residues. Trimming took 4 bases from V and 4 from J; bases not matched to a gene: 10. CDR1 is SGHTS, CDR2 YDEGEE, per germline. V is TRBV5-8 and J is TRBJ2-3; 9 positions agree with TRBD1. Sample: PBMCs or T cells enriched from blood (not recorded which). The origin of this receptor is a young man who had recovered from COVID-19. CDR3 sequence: CASSKRTGGPPDTQYF. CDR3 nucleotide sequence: TGTGCCAGCAGCAAACGAACAGGGGGCCCCCCAGATACGCAGTATTTT.